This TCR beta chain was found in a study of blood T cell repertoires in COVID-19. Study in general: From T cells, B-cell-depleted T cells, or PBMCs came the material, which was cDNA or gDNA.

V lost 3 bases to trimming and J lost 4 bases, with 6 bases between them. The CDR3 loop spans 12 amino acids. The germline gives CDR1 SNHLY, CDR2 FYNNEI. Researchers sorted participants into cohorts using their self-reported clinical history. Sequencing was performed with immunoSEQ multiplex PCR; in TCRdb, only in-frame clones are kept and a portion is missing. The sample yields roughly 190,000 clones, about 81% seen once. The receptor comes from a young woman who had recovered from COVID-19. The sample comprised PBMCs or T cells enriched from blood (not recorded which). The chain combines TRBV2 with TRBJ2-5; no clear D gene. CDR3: CASSDIGETQYF. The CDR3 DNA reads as TGTGCCAGCAGTGATATCGGAGAGACCCAGTACTTC.